One and the same sample provided the 20 T cell receptor beta chains below, sequenced in a study of shared clonotypes between healthy human individuals. The data were produced by immunoSEQ multiplex PCR, yet TCRdb's version contains in-frame clones alone and is incomplete. The sample lists about 2 million clones; about 95% were seen once. CD8 cells regarded as naive lacked CD45RO, were positively chosen for CCR7, and omitted terminally differentiated effector memory CD45RA+ cells. Sequencing was done on a sample of naive CD8+ T cells sorted from blood. These receptors all come from a man younger than 30 in good health.

The gene calls are TRBV5-4 and TRBJ2-5; D perhaps matches TRBD1 (6 bases). There are 17 residues in the CDR3. Germline-derived CDR1 and CDR2 are SGHNT and YYREEE (reference sequence). V was pared by 0 bases and J by 0 bases, with 15 bases between. The CDR3 bases are TGTGCCAGCAGCTTGGATGGGCTACAGGGACACCAAGAGACCCAGTACTTC. Translation: CASSLDGLQGHQETQYF. The full variable domain, rest sourced from reference TRBV5-4 and TRBJ2-5, is ETGVTQSPTHLIKTRGQQVTLRCSSQSGHNTVSWYQQALGQGPQFIFQYYREEENGRGNFPPRFSGLQFPNYSSELNVNALELDDSALYLCASSLDGLQGHQETQYFGPGTRLLVL.

The rearrangement joins TRBV6-6 to TRBJ2-7; 10 bases line up with TRBD2. V gave up 10 bases and J gave up 0 bases; unmatched junction bases: 6. The CDR3 sequence is 14 residues long. Germline CDR1 MNHNY, CDR2 SVGAGI (reference sequence). The CDR3 protein is CATNSGGTSYEQYF. In DNA, the CDR3 is TGTGCCACCAATAGCGGGGGGACCTCCTACGAGCAGTACTTC.

This chain joins TRBV4-1 and TRBJ2-5, with 14 nucleotides matching TRBD2. This CDR3 comprises 16 residues. Trimming at V came to 3 bases and at J to 5 bases, leaving 5 bases not matched to a gene. Germline V lookup: CDR1 MGHRA, CDR2 YSYEKL. CDR3 region: CASSHRLAGGLETQYF. CDR3 coding DNA: TGCGCCAGCAGCCATAGACTAGCGGGGGGGCTTGAGACCCAGTACTTC.

The V gene is TRBV5-1, the J gene TRBJ1-3; D unresolved. Trimming pared 0 bases from V and 4 bases from J, leaving 20 bases between. The CDR3 loop spans 18 amino acids. Germline V lookup: CDR1 SGHRS, CDR2 YFSETQ. CDR3 DNA: TGCGCCAGCAGCTTGGTAAGCCTCTTGACGGGGTGGGGAAACACCATATATTTT. The encoded protein is CASSLVSLLTGWGNTIYF. The variable domain in full, completed from reference TRBV5-1 and TRBJ1-3, reads KAGVTQTPRYLIKTRGQQVTLSCSPISGHRSVSWYQQTPGQGLQFLFEYFSETQRNKGNFPGRFSGRQFSNSRSEMNVSTLELGDSALYLCASSLVSLLTGWGNTIYFGEGSWLTVV.

To note about this clone: Different DNA sequences within this sample yield the same CDR3. This chain connects TRBV13 to TRBJ2-3; no clear D. The V and J ends lost 0 bases and 4 bases respectively, with 5 bases between them. The CDR3 runs 13 residues. The germline gives CDR1 PRHDT, CDR2 FYEKMQ (reference sequence). DNA of the CDR3: TGTGCCAGCAGCTTAGGCCACCCAGATACGCAGTATTTT. The encoded protein is CASSLGHPDTQYF.

V usage is TRBV18 and J usage is TRBJ2-7; TRBD2 agrees at 7 bases. The CDR3 consists of 17 residues. The junction had 14 bases not matched to a gene; V was cut back by 2 bases and J by 4 bases. From germline, CDR1 is KGHSH and CDR2 LQKENI. The CDR3, as DNA: TGTGCCAGCTCACCAGGGACTACTACTTCCTTTCATTACGAGCAGTACTTC. Its protein product is CASSPGTTTSFHYEQYF.

The genes are TRBV10-3 and TRBJ2-7, with TRBD2 identical over 11 bases. In germline, CDR1 is ENHRY, CDR2 SYGVKD. V shed 0 bases and J 5 bases; nucleotides not matched to a gene: 3. This CDR3 has 15 residues. In DNA, the CDR3 is TGTGCCATCAGTGAGTCTAGCGGGAGGGCCCACGAGCAGTACTTC. It codes for CAISESSGRAHEQYF.

As for this clone: Other DNA sequences within the sample encode an identical CDR3. CDR3 nucleotides: TGTGCCAGCAGCCTCCCCGGGGCCGGGGAGCTGTTTTTT. It yields the protein CASSLPGAGELFF. The gene calls are TRBV27 and TRBJ2-2; TRBD2 is a possible D gene (5 bases). V was clipped by 6 bases and J by 6 bases, with 11 bases between them. Germline V gives CDR1 MNHEY, CDR2 SMNVEV (reference sequence). CDR3 length: 13 residues.

The CDR3 here is CASSEGAGRADTQYF. In DNA form, the CDR3 reads TGTGCCAGCAGTGAAGGGGCGGGACGGGCAGATACGCAGTATTTT. The gene calls are TRBV2 and TRBJ2-3, with a possible D match to TRBD2 (6 bases). V was shortened by 1 base and J by 4 bases, with 12 bases between the two germline ends. There are 15 residues in the CDR3. Germline CDR1 is SNHLY and CDR2 is FYNNEI. The full variable domain, completed using reference TRBV2 and TRBJ2-3, is EPEVTQTPSHQVTQMGQEVILRCVPISNHLYFYWYRQILGQKVEFLVSFYNNEISEKSEIFDDQFSVERPDGSNFTLKIRSTKLEDSAMYFCASSEGAGRADTQYFGPGTRLTVL.

This chain connects TRBV5-6 to TRBJ1-2; unclear D gene. This CDR3 has 14 residues. V dropped 4 bases and J dropped 6 bases, with 16 bases sitting between them. CDR1 is SGHDT, CDR2 YYEEEE, per germline. This CDR3 reads CASSPTSEWHGYTF. The CDR3 region has the DNA TGTGCCAGCAGCCCCACTTCGGAGTGGCATGGCTACACCTTC.

The rearrangement joins TRBV30 to TRBJ2-3; D gene unclear. CDR1 GTSNPN and CDR2 SVGIG come from the germline V gene (reference sequence). This CDR3 is 12 amino acids long. The V end was cut by 3 bases, the J end by 2 bases, with 6 bases between. CDR3 nucleotides: TGTGCCTGGAGGGGCCTCACAGATACGCAGTATTTT. Its translation is CAWRGLTDTQYF.

The chain employs TRBV2 and TRBJ1-5; 11 nucleotides line up with TRBD1. CDR1 SNHLY and CDR2 FYNNEI come from the germline V gene. This CDR3 contains 15 residues. V shed 1 base, J shed 7 bases, and the junction held 3 bases outside the gene matches. The CDR3 region is CASSEGTGGWQPQHF. The CDR3 DNA reads TGTGCCAGCAGTGAAGGGACAGGGGGCTGGCAGCCCCAGCATTTT.

This rearrangement joins TRBV19 to TRBJ1-1, with D unclear. The germline V gene has CDR1 LNHDA and CDR2 SQIVND (reference sequence). The CDR3 extends over 14 amino acids. The germline V and J ends were trimmed by 1 base and 1 base, with 7 bases remaining between them. CDR3 nucleotides: TGTGCCAGTAGTATAGGACTGGGGAACACTGAAGCTTTCTTT. This sequence encodes CASSIGLGNTEAFF.

V gene TRBV27 combines with J gene TRBJ1-2, with 7 positions matching TRBD1. CDR3 size: 15 residues. Germline V gives CDR1 MNHEY, CDR2 SMNVEV (reference sequence). The J segment lost 1 base and the V segment lost 3 bases, leaving 5 bases of the junction unmatched. CDR3 loop: CASSLEQGSNYGYTF. In DNA form, the CDR3 reads TGTGCCAGCAGTTTGGAACAGGGGAGTAACTATGGCTACACCTTC.

The chain recombines TRBV19 with TRBJ2-3; 8 nucleotides agree with TRBD2. V dropped 5 bases and J dropped 5; count of bases not matched to a gene: 6. Germline values: CDR1 LNHDA, CDR2 SQIVND (reference sequence). The length of the CDR3 is 14 residues. CDR3 amino acids: CASSGGGTVDTQYF. The CDR3 bases are TGTGCCAGTAGTGGCGGGGGGACGGTAGATACGCAGTATTTT.

The CDR3 DNA reads TGTGCCACCAGCAGAGATGTCACAGGGTTGAACGAGCAGTACTTC. As protein: CATSRDVTGLNEQYF. The J gene is TRBJ2-7, the V gene TRBV15; TRBD1 might be the D (6 bases). Germline CDR1 and CDR2: LNHNV and YYDKDF (reference sequence). The V end was cut by 0 bases, the J end by 5 bases, with 14 bases between. The CDR3 is 15 amino acids.

The chain has TRBV9 and TRBJ2-5; D remains unclear. V lost 4 bases and J 5 bases, leaving 15 bases between the germline ends. CDR3 length: 14 residues. Germline assignment: CDR1 SGDLS and CDR2 YYNGEE. The CDR3 DNA is TGTGCCAGCAGCCATCCAACTGACGCGGAGACCCAGTACTTC. Protein sequence: CASSHPTDAETQYF.

The chain employs TRBV5-6 and TRBJ1-2; D remains unclear. From germline, CDR1 is SGHDT and CDR2 YYEEEE. Trimming took 4 bases from V and 3 from J, leaving 19 bases between them. The length of the CDR3 is 16 residues. The CDR3 reads CASSLRTSGVYYGYTF. CDR3 bases: TGTGCCAGCAGCCTACGGACCTCTGGGGTTTACTATGGCTACACCTTC.

The sample holds one count of this clone. CDR3 in amino acids: CASSPEPHTVQETQYF. The CDR3 DNA sequence: TGCGCCAGCAGCCCTGAACCTCATACCGTCCAAGAGACCCAGTACTTC. This chain connects TRBV5-1 to TRBJ2-5, with D unresolved. Trimming cost V 4 bases and J 1 base, with 17 bases left between them. In germline, CDR1 is SGHRS, CDR2 YFSETQ. The CDR3 loop spans 16 amino acids.

Only one count was recorded for this clone. This chain connects TRBV5-1 to TRBJ2-7; maybe TRBD1 (5 bases). The V gene lost 0 bases and the J gene lost 7 bases, with 5 bases spanning the gap. Germline assignment: CDR1 SGHRS and CDR2 YFSETQ. The CDR3 runs 11 residues. Written as DNA, the CDR3 is TGCGCCAGCAGCTTGGGACAGGAGCAGTACTTC. This encodes CASSLGQEQYF.